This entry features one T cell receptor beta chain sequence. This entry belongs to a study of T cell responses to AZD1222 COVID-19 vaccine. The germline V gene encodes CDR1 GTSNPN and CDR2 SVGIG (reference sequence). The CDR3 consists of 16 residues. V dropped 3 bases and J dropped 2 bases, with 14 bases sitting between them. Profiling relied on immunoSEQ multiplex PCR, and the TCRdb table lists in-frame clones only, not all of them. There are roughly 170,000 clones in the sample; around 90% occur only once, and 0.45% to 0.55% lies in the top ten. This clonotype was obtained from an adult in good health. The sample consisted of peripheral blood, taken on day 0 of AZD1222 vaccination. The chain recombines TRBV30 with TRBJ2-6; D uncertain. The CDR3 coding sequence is TGTGCCTGGAGACGAGTAGGAATCCCTGGGGCCAACGTCCTGACTTTC. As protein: CAWRRVGIPGANVLTF.